The 25 T cell receptor beta chains in this list originate from one sample, sequenced in a study of brain T cells in children with intractable seizures. The table came from immunoSEQ multiplex PCR; TCRdb's copy has only in-frame clones and leaves some out. The sample shows 340,000 or so clones, approximately 93% of them seen only once. Time point meaning: blood from clinic visit 5 months post-surgery; TSC patient then seizure free. The sample here was peripheral blood, taken more than 4 months after surgery. Receptors were obtained from a boy under three years old with tuberous sclerosis and intractable seizures.

V is TRBV6-1 and J is TRBJ2-3; 11 bases line up with TRBD2. V gave up 1 base and J gave up 0 bases; unmatched junction bases: 9. This CDR3 has 19 amino acids. Germline CDR1 is MNHNS and CDR2 is SASEGT. The CDR3 here is CASSEGVPRTSGSTDTQYF. CDR3 bases: TGTGCCAGCAGTGAAGGAGTGCCGCGGACTAGCGGGAGCACAGATACGCAGTATTTT.

This clone appeared a single time. The rearrangement joins TRBV27 to TRBJ2-3; 11 positions match TRBD2. Germline V gene data show CDR1 as MNHEY and CDR2 as SMNVEV (reference sequence). CDR3 length: 17 residues. V trimming: 2 bases; J trimming: 0 bases; junction bases outside the gene matches: 4. As DNA, the CDR3 is TGTGCCAGCAGTTTAAGACTAGCGGGGAGGAGCACAGATACGCAGTATTTT. Encoded protein: CASSLRLAGRSTDTQYF.

The rearrangement uses TRBV11-3 and TRBJ2-1; D may be TRBD1 (5 bases). Trimming removed 1 base from V and 13 bases from J, with 8 bases in between. The CDR3 runs to 11 residues. Germline V gives CDR1 SGHNT, CDR2 YENEEA. The CDR3 region is CASSLGGGQFF. CDR3 DNA: TGTGCCAGCAGCTTAGGGGGCGGACAGTTCTTC.

The CDR3 DNA follows: TGCAGTGCTAGTGGGGCGGGGCCCGAGCAGTACTTC. Translation: CSASGAGPEQYF. The chain has TRBV20-1 and TRBJ2-7, with a tentative D call TRBD2 (6 bases). The CDR3 contains 12 residues. V shed 3 bases and J shed 6 bases, with 12 bases lying between them. Per the germline V gene, CDR1 is DFQATT and CDR2 is SNEGSKA (reference sequence).

This clone was seen once. The V call is TRBV3-1 (or the pseudogene TRBV3-2), the J call TRBJ2-7, with D maybe TRBD2 (5 bases). Trimming shortened V by 4 bases and J by 3 bases, and 19 bases separated the two germline ends. Germline CDR1 reads LGHDT; CDR2 reads YNNKEL (reference sequence). CDR3 length: 16 residues. The DNA of the CDR3 is TGTGCCAGCAGCCCCTGGGGTAATCTAGCCCTCTACGAGCAGTACTTC. It translates to CASSPWGNLALYEQYF.

In this sample, this clone turned up a few times. The J gene is TRBJ1-2, the V gene TRBV28; no clear D. The CDR3 contains 12 residues. V was shortened by 1 base and J by 7 bases, with 7 bases between the two germline ends. Germline assignment: CDR1 MDHEN and CDR2 SYDVKM. CDR3 in amino acids: CASSLLRAGYTF. The CDR3 DNA reads TGTGCCAGCAGTTTATTAAGGGCTGGCTACACCTTC.

DNA of the CDR3: TGTGCCAGCAGGGGACTAGCGGGGGGTTCCGAGCAGTACTTC. Translating it yields CASRGLAGGSEQYF. V gene TRBV25-1 combines with J gene TRBJ2-7, with 15 nucleotides matching TRBD2. This CDR3 contains 14 residues. The junction had 3 bases not matched to a gene; V was cut back by 6 bases and J by 6 bases. Germline CDR1 and CDR2: MGHDK and SYGVNS.

The rearrangement joins TRBV30 to TRBJ1-1; tentative D call: TRBD1 (5 bases). CDR3 size: 13 residues. Between the trimmed V and J ends, which lost 0 bases and 11 bases, there was a span of 16 bases. Germline V gene sequence: CDR1 GTSNPN, CDR2 SVGIG (reference sequence). The CDR3 sequence: CAWSVTRPGGAFF. CDR3 nucleotide sequence: TGTGCCTGGAGTGTAACCCGACCGGGGGGTGCTTTCTTT. The whole variable domain, remainder taken from reference TRBV30 and TRBJ1-1, is SQTIHQWPATLVQPVGSPLSLECTVEGTSNPNLYWYRQAAGRGLQLLFYSVGIGQISSEVPQNLSASRPQDRQFILSSKKLLLSDSGFYLCAWSVTRPGGAFFGQGTRLTVV.

About this clone: The same CDR3 also results from other DNA sequences found in this sample. The chain has TRBV19 and TRBJ1-5, with D uncertain. Trimming took 3 bases from V and 2 from J, leaving 5 bases between them. This CDR3 is 13 amino acids long. Germline V lookup: CDR1 LNHDA, CDR2 SQIVND (reference sequence). CDR3 coding DNA: TGTGCCAGTAGTATCATCGGCAATCAGCCCCAGCATTTT. Translated: CASSIIGNQPQHF.

This chain links TRBV30 with TRBJ2-3, with 8 bases lining up with TRBD2. The J segment lost 1 base and the V segment lost 1 base, leaving 4 bases of the junction unmatched. Germline CDR1 and CDR2: GTSNPN and SVGIG (reference sequence). The CDR3 extends over 15 amino acids. The DNA for the CDR3 is TGTGCCTGGAGTGGCTGGCGGGGGGGCACAGATACGCAGTATTTT. Its protein product is CAWSGWRGGTDTQYF. Filled out from reference TRBV30 and TRBJ2-3, the complete variable domain reads SQTIHQWPATLVQPVGSPLSLECTVEGTSNPNLYWYRQAAGRGLQLLFYSVGIGQISSEVPQNLSASRPQDRQFILSSKKLLLSDSGFYLCAWSGWRGGTDTQYFGPGTRLTVL.

V is TRBV30 and J is TRBJ1-2; no definite D call. The CDR3 loop spans 15 amino acids. The V and J ends lost 3 bases and 0 bases respectively, with 14 bases between them. In germline, CDR1 is GTSNPN, CDR2 SVGIG (reference sequence). For the CDR3, the DNA is TGTGCCTGGAGCCCGAGATTGGTTACTAACTATGGCTACACCTTC. Its translation is CAWSPRLVTNYGYTF.

The chain carries TRBV27 and TRBJ1-1; the D is unclear. V lost 3 bases and J lost 6, with 14 bases in between. This CDR3 is 14 amino acids long. CDR1 is MNHEY, CDR2 SMNVEV, per germline (reference sequence). The CDR3, as DNA: TGTGCCAGCAGTTTGGGCAGTGGGTTATCTGAAGCTTTCTTT. This sequence encodes CASSLGSGLSEAFF.

The chain couples TRBV11-3 to TRBJ1-1, with D possibly TRBD1 on 5 matching bases. Germline CDR1 reads SGHNT; CDR2 reads YENEEA. V was clipped by 2 bases and J by 4 bases, with 11 bases between them. The CDR3 contains 14 residues. The CDR3 spells CASSLTDGTTEAFF. In DNA, the CDR3 is TGTGCCAGCAGCTTAACGGACGGGACCACTGAAGCTTTCTTT.

CDR3 in DNA: TGCGCCAGCAGGAACAGGGCCGACACTGAAGCTTTCTTT. This sequence encodes CASRNRADTEAFF. The V and J genes are TRBV5-1 and TRBJ1-1, with TRBD1 as a possible D gene (6 bases). Per the germline V gene, CDR1 is SGHRS and CDR2 is YFSETQ. This CDR3 comprises 13 residues. V dropped 5 bases and J dropped 3 bases, with 11 bases sitting between them.

As concerns this clone: One junction end disagrees with the germline gene, perhaps due to a read error. The rearrangement joins TRBV13 to TRBJ1-2; 7 nucleotides agree with TRBD1. Germline V gives CDR1 PRHDT, CDR2 FYEKMQ (reference sequence). This CDR3 has 14 residues. CDR3 residues: CASSIGQDNYGYTF. The CDR3 DNA follows: TGTGCCAGCAGCATAGGACAGGACAACTATGGCTACACCTTC.

This rearrangement joins TRBV5-6 to TRBJ2-7, with D possibly called TRBD1 or TRBD2 (5 bases each). The CDR3 is 14 residues long. V dropped 4 bases and J dropped 2 bases, with 13 bases sitting between them. Germline lookup yields CDR1 SGHDT and CDR2 YYEEEE. The CDR3 here is CASSLGTVTYEQYF. The CDR3 nucleotides are TGTGCCAGCAGCCTCGGGACGGTAACCTACGAGCAGTACTTC.

The DNA of the CDR3 is TGCAGCGGGACAGGGTGGGGCGGGGAGCTGTTTTTT. It yields the protein CSGTGWGGELFF. V gene TRBV29-1 combines with J gene TRBJ2-2; 8 bases match TRBD1. The length of the CDR3 is 12 residues. Germline values: CDR1 SQVTM, CDR2 ANQGSEA. V shed 7 bases and J 7 bases; nucleotides not matched to a gene: 5.

The chain joins TRBV7-3 to TRBJ2-2; TRBD2 agrees at 11 bases. V gave up 4 bases and J gave up 5 bases; unmatched junction bases: 0. This CDR3 has 14 amino acids. The germline V gene has CDR1 SGHTA and CDR2 FQGTGA. CDR3 DNA: TGTGCCAGCAGCTGGACTAGCGGGACCGGGGAGCTGTTTTTT. Amino acids: CASSWTSGTGELFF.

The gene calls are TRBV12-3 or TRBV12-4 and TRBJ1-2; D possibly corresponds to TRBD1 (6 bases). Trimming took off 5 bases at V and 3 bases at J, with 10 bases between the two ends. The CDR3 runs 13 residues. The CDR3 nucleotides are TGTGCCAGCAGTCCCGGACAGTACTATGGCTACACCTTC. Translating it yields CASSPGQYYGYTF.

The chain carries TRBV9 and TRBJ2-3; 8 nucleotides align to TRBD2. Germline V lookup: CDR1 SGDLS, CDR2 YYNGEE. The CDR3 covers 14 residues. V shed 1 base, J shed 4 bases, and the junction held 2 bases outside the gene matches. DNA for the CDR3: TGTGCCAGCAGCGTATCCGGGAGGGCAGATACGCAGTATTTT. This codes for CASSVSGRADTQYF. Using reference TRBV9 and TRBJ2-3 for the parts outside the CDR3, the full variable domain is DSGVTQTPKHLITATGQRVTLRCSPRSGDLSVYWYQQSLDQGLQFLIQYYNGEERAKGNILERFSAQQFPDLHSELNLSSLELGDSALYFCASSVSGRADTQYFGPGTRLTVL.

The gene calls are TRBV29-1 and TRBJ2-2; D perhaps matches TRBD1 (6 bases). V lost 3 bases and J 4 bases, leaving 9 bases between the germline ends. CDR3 size: 13 residues. Looked up from germline, CDR1 is SQVTM and CDR2 is ANQGSEA. CDR3 in DNA: TGCAGCGTTGACAGGGGAAGCACCGGGGAGCTGTTTTTT. Amino acid sequence: CSVDRGSTGELFF.

This chain uses TRBV27 with TRBJ2-7; TRBD1 aligns across 7 bases. This CDR3 has 14 residues. Germline values: CDR1 MNHEY, CDR2 SMNVEV (reference sequence). Unmatched junction bases numbered 10, after V lost 5 bases and J lost 6 bases. The CDR3 nucleotides are TGTGCCAGCAGTCCAAGGGGGCCCGGTGCCGAGCAGTACTTC. This gives the protein CASSPRGPGAEQYF.

This clone was observed a single time. The chain uses TRBV27 and TRBJ2-5; TRBD2 matches 8 bases. Looked up from germline, CDR1 is MNHEY and CDR2 is SMNVEV (reference sequence). Trimming cost V 6 bases and J 5 bases; bases outside gene matches: 11. The CDR3 runs 15 residues. The CDR3 DNA reads TGTGCCAGCAGCCTCCAAGGAGCGGGAGTGGAGACCCAGTACTTC. The encoded protein is CASSLQGAGVETQYF.

The chain combines TRBV5-4 with TRBJ1-1; 10 positions match TRBD1. CDR1 and CDR2 (germline): SGHNT, YYREEE (reference sequence). Losses at the gene ends were 4 bases for V and 5 bases for J; bases not matched to a gene: 5. This CDR3 is built from 14 residues. The CDR3 coding sequence is TGTGCCAGCAGCCCGGACAGGGGGTTTACTGAAGCTTTCTTT. Residues: CASSPDRGFTEAFF.

This clone was recorded once. This rearrangement joins TRBV5-4 to TRBJ2-2; TRBD2 matches at 10 bases. The CDR3 runs to 16 residues. Looked up from germline, CDR1 is SGHNT and CDR2 is YYREEE (reference sequence). J lost 5 bases, V lost 1 base, and 5 bases had no gene match. In nucleotides, the CDR3 is TGTGCCAGCAGCTTGCTAGCGGGAGTTCTAACCGGGGAGCTGTTTTTT. Translated, it gives CASSLLAGVLTGELFF.